The T cell receptor beta chain under discussion was sequenced for a study of T cells in Graves' hyperthyroidism and ophthalmopathy. This CDR3 is 14 amino acids long. CDR1 and CDR2 (germline): KGHSH, LQKENI. The V end was cut by 6 bases, the J end by 3 bases, with 15 bases between. TCR beta CDR3 regions were amplified from RNA transcripts. HTBI primers were used for first-round RT-PCR of the TCR CDR3. TCRdb redid the calling of the multiplex PCR reads with MiXCR, one entry per CDR3 protein. The sample includes under 750,000 distinct CDR3 sequences, roughly a sixth seen only once; the top ten take approximately 15%. This clonotype was picked up many times.

Material for sequencing was blood. V is TRBV18 and J is TRBJ2-7; D unresolved. The receptor comes from a woman aged 45-59 years with Graves' hyperthyroidism that later progressed to Graves' ophthalmopathy. In DNA form, the CDR3 reads TGTGCCAGCTCCCCTCCGCTTGACGGCTACGAGCAGTACTTC. Encoded protein: CASSPPLDGYEQYF.